One T cell receptor (beta chain) is described in this entry. This clonotype has at least ten counts. Its antigen is still unknown. The record has no base qualities; no much larger clone is one base away. The entry originates in a study of CD8 T cells in ankylosing spondylitis (dated by TCRdb to 2016 to 2017). Concerning the study at large: The study set out to find disease-linked TCR variants by profiling T cell receptor beta repertoires in ankylosing spondylitis patients and healthy donors. The full study cohort was made up of 25 ankylosing spondylitis patients and 108 healthy donors. Samples of peripheral blood were taken, and for ankylosing spondylitis patients, synovial fluid was collected as well.

Unmatched junction bases come to 3, with V trimmed by 3 bases and J by 2 bases. The CDR3 starts with the cysteine, ends with the phenylalanine, and has 15 residues. Only the CDR3 DNA is retained, 45 bases long and in frame from the first base. The listed sequencing device is Illumina HiSeq 2500. Quantitative 5'-RACE with molecular barcodes was used to prepare TCR beta libraries. In the source study's methods: To identify disease-linked TCR variants, a new computational method was used, one built on a probabilistic model of VDJ rearrangement. TCRdb applied fastp at Q25 and MiXCR to the public reads, then kept only in-frame beta chains. Rows merge per CDR3 protein into single entries with the most common DNA and genes. The V and J calls follow TCRdb's processing rather than the paper's. A total of around 250,000 distinct CDR3 sequences appear in this sample, around 11% of them only once. Less than 7.5% of the sample goes to the ten largest clones.

The paper's findings and limits, for the study overall: The disease-linked clones were reported to be significantly enriched in matched synovial fluid samples from ankylosing spondylitis patients. The disease-linked clones had a CD8+ phenotype and were found at relatively low frequencies in peripheral blood. Some motif variants had previously been reported in the synovial fluid and blood of reactive arthritis patients, which suggests shared mechanisms of disease initiation. Blood from ankylosing spondylitis patients appeared to be characterized by a TCR beta motif composed of 7 to 9 highly homologous amino acid variants.

The chain joins TRBV12-3 or TRBV12-4 to TRBJ2-7; TRBD1 fits 11 bases in the junction. The sequencing input was blood, either unsorted or a sorted T cell fraction (not recorded which). The sequence was obtained from a male donor with ankylosing spondylitis or in good health (not recorded which). The bases are TGTGCCAGCAGTTTGGGACAGGGGGTTGCCTACGAGCAGTACTTC. This codes for CASSLGQGVAYEQYF.